These 10 T cell receptor beta chains came from one sample sequenced in a study of T cells in Graves' hyperthyroidism and ophthalmopathy. RNA transcripts gave rise to amplified TCR beta CDR3 regions. TCR CDR3 underwent first-round RT-PCR with the HTBI primer set. TCRdb processed the multiplex PCR reads anew with MiXCR; each CDR3 protein has one entry. The sample lists around 480,000 distinct CDR3 sequences, 13% to 15% occurring once. The sample comprised blood. The receptors here all came from a woman in her late teens or twenties with Graves' hyperthyroidism.

This clonotype was detected many times. The chain combines TRBV12-3 or TRBV12-4 with TRBJ2-7; TRBD1 matches at 9 bases. The CDR3 is 13 residues long. V shed 6 bases, J shed 2 bases, and the junction held 2 bases outside the gene matches. CDR3 sequence: CASRGTGPYEQYF. The CDR3 DNA reads as TGTGCCAGCAGGGGGACAGGGCCCTACGAGCAGTACTTC.

The chain is built from TRBV20-1 and TRBJ2-2; 14 bases agree with TRBD2. The germline V gene has CDR1 DFQATT and CDR2 SNEGSKA (reference sequence). The CDR3 contains 16 residues. J lost 8 bases, V lost 1 base, and 6 bases had no gene match. The CDR3 DNA follows: TGCAGTGCTAGAGCCCGGGGACTAGCGGGAGCGGGGGAGCTGTTTTTT. Its translation is CSARARGLAGAGELFF.

V gene TRBV4-2 combines with J gene TRBJ1-2; TRBD1 agrees at 8 bases. Germline V gene data show CDR1 as LGHNA and CDR2 as YNFKEQ. The CDR3 sequence is 16 residues long. The V segment lost 1 base and the J segment 8 bases; nucleotides outside the gene matches: 12. The CDR3 loop is CASSQVRAQGVKGYTF. The CDR3 DNA sequence: TGTGCCAGCAGCCAAGTACGGGCACAGGGGGTAAAGGGCTACACCTTC.

On this clonotype: A much larger clone differs from this one at a single base, so this may be a read error. This sequence joins TRBV11-1 and TRBJ2-3; D is possibly TRBD1 (5 bases). Germline V CDR1 and CDR2: SGHAT, FQDESV (reference sequence). CDR3 length equals 13 residues. The CDR3 DNA is TGTGCCAGCAGCTCCCTAGGCACAGGTACGCAGTATTTT. This encodes CASSSLGTGTQYF.

The chain couples TRBV20-1 to TRBJ1-2; weak D call: TRBD1 (6 bases). Trimming stripped 1 base from V and 4 bases from J, with 16 bases between. The germline CDR1 and CDR2 sequences are DFQATT and SNEGSKA (reference sequence). CDR3 length: 15 residues. CDR3 sequence (DNA): TGCAGTGCTAGAGCTCAAATGGACAGCCCCTATGGCTACACCTTC. Its protein is CSARAQMDSPYGYTF.

Remarks on this clonotype: This may come from a read error, since a much larger clone is one base off. The rearrangement links TRBV29-1 to TRBJ2-1; D is undetermined. The CDR3 sequence is 12 residues long. Germline-derived CDR1 and CDR2 are SQVTM and ANQGSEA. Trimming stripped 6 bases from V and 12 bases from J, with 18 bases between. The CDR3 sequence: CSVRYKLDGQFF. The CDR3 bases are TGCAGCGTGCGGTATAAGTTGGATGGGCAGTTCTTC.

This clonotype showed up just once. One end of the junction fails to match germline, which may point to a read error. The chain carries TRBV6-2 or TRBV6-3 and TRBJ1-5; 9 nucleotides align to TRBD1. CDR3 size: 15 residues. CDR1 MNHEY and CDR2 SVGEGT come from the germline V gene. CDR3 DNA: TGTGCCGGCAGTGGATGGGACAGGGAAGATCAGCCCCAGCATTTT. This encodes CAGSGWDREDQPQHF.

This clonotype was seen a few times. The rearrangement joins TRBV15 to TRBJ2-1; D might be TRBD2 (5 bases). The germline V gene encodes CDR1 LNHNV and CDR2 YYDKDF (reference sequence). Trimming removed 3 bases from V and 0 bases from J, with 15 bases in between. This CDR3 has 17 residues. The CDR3 DNA sequence: TGTGCCACCAGCAGCCTATTAACTAGGAGCTCCTACAATGAGCAGTTCTTC. Protein sequence: CATSSLLTRSSYNEQFF.

Note on this clonotype: This may be a read error: a much more frequent sequence differs by one nucleotide. The chain has TRBV30 and TRBJ2-7; D ambiguous. This CDR3 spans 11 amino acids. Trimming pared 3 bases from V and 6 bases from J, leaving 9 bases between. Germline-derived CDR1 and CDR2 are GTSNPN and SVGIG (reference sequence). The CDR3 DNA sequence: TGTGCCTGGAGACCCGCCGCCGAGCAGTACGTC. Encoded protein: CAWRPAAEQYV.

This clonotype has at least ten counts. The chain joins TRBV29-1 to TRBJ2-5, with D possibly being TRBD2 (5 bases). Trimming took 8 bases from V and 5 from J, leaving 15 bases between them. The length of the CDR3 is 12 residues. Germline V gene lookup returns CDR1 SQVTM and CDR2 ANQGSEA. The CDR3 sequence: CSLQASMETQYF. CDR3 DNA sequence: TGCAGCCTGCAAGCTAGCATGGAGACCCAGTACTTC. Using reference TRBV29-1 and TRBJ2-5 for the parts outside the CDR3, the full variable domain is SAVISQKPSRDICQRGTSLTIQCQVDSQVTMMFWYRQQPGQSLTLIATANQGSEATYESGFVIDKFPISRPNLTFSTLTVSNMSPEDSSIYLCSLQASMETQYFGPGTRLLVL.